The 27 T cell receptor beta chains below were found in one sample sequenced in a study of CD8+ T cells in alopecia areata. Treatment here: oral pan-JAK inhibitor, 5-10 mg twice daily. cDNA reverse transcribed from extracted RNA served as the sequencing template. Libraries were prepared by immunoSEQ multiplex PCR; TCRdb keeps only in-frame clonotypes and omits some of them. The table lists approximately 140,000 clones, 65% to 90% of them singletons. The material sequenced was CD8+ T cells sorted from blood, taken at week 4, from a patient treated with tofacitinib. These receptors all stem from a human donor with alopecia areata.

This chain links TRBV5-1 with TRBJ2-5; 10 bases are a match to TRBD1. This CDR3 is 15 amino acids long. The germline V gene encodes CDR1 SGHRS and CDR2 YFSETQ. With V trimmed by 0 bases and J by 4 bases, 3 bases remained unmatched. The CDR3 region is CASSLGTGGRETQYF. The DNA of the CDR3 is TGCGCCAGCAGCTTGGGGACAGGGGGACGAGAGACCCAGTACTTC. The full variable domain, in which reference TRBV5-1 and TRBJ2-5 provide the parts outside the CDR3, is KAGVTQTPRYLIKTRGQQVTLSCSPISGHRSVSWYQQTPGQGLQFLFEYFSETQRNKGNFPGRFSGRQFSNSRSEMNVSTLELGDSALYLCASSLGTGGRETQYFGPGTRLLVL.

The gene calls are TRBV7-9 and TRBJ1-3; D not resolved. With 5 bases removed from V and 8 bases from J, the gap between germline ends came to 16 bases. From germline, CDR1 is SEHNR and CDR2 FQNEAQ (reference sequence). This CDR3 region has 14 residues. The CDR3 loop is CASSLEGFGDTIYF. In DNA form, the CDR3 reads TGTGCCAGCAGCCTAGAGGGATTTGGGGACACCATATATTTT. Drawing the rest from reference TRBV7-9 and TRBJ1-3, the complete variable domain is DTGVSQNPRHKITKRGQNVTFRCDPISEHNRLYWYRQTLGQGPEFLTYFQNEAQLEKSRLLSDRFSAERPKGSFSTLEIQRTEQGDSAMYLCASSLEGFGDTIYFGEGSWLTVV.

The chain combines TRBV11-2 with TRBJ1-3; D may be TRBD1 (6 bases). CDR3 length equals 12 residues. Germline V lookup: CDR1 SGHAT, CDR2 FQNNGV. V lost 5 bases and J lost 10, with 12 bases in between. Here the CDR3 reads CASSPGAQTIYF. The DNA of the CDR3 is TGTGCCAGCAGCCCAGGGGCGCAAACCATATATTTT. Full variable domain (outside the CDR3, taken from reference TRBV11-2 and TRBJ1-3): EAGVAQSPRYKIIEKRQSVAFWCNPISGHATLYWYQQILGQGPKLLIQFQNNGVVDDSQLPKDRFSAERLKGVDSTLKIQPAKLEDSAVYLCASSPGAQTIYFGEGSWLTVV.

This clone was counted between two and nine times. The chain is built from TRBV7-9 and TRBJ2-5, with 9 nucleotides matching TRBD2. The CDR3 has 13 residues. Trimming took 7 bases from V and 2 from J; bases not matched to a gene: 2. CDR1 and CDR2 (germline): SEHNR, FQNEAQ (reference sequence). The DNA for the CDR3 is TGTGCCAGCATGACTAGCGGACAAGAGACCCAGTACTTC. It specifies CASMTSGQETQYF.

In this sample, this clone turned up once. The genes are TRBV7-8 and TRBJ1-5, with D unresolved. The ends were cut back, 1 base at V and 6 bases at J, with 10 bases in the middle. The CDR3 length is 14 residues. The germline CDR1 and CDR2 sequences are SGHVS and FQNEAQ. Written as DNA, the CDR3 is TGTGCCAGCAGCTTAGTGGGGAACGGTCAGCCCCAGCATTTT. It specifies CASSLVGNGQPQHF.

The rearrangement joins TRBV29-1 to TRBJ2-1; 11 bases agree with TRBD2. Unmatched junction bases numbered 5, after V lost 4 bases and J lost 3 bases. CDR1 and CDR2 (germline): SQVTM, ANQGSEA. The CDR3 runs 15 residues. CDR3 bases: TGCAGCGTTGCTGCCGGACTAGCGGGCTACAATGAGCAGTTCTTC. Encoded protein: CSVAAGLAGYNEQFF.

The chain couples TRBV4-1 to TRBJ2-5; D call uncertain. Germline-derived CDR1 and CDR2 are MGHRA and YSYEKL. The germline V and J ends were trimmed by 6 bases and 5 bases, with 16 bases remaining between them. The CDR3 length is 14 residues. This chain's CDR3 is CASSRTPARETQYF. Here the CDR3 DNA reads TGCGCCAGCAGTCGGACCCCAGCCAGGGAGACCCAGTACTTC.

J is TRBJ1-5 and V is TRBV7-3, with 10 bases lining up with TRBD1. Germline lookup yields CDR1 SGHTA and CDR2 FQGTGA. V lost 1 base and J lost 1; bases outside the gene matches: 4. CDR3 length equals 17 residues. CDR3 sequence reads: CASSLRDRGPSNQPQHF. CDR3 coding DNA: TGTGCCAGCAGCTTAAGGGACAGGGGCCCCAGCAATCAGCCCCAGCATTTT.

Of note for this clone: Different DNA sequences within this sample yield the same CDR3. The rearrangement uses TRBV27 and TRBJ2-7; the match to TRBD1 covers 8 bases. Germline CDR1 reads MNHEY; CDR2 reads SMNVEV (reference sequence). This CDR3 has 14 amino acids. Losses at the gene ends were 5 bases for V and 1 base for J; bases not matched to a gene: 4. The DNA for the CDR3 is TGTGCCAGCAGTCTCAGGACAGGGTCCTACGAGCAGTACTTC. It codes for CASSLRTGSYEQYF.

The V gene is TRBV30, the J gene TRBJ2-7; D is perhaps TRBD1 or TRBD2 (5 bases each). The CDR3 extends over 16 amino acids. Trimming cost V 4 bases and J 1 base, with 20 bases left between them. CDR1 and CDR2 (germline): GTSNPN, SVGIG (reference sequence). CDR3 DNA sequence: TGTGCCTGGAATAACAACTGGGACGGGGAATCCTACGAGCAGTACTTC. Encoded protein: CAWNNNWDGESYEQYF.

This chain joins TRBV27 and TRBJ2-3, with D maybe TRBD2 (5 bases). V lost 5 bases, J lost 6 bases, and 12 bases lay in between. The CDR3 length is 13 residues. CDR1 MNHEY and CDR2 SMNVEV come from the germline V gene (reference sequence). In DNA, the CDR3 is TGTGCCAGCAGTCCGAGGGCACGGGATACGCAGTATTTT. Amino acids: CASSPRARDTQYF.

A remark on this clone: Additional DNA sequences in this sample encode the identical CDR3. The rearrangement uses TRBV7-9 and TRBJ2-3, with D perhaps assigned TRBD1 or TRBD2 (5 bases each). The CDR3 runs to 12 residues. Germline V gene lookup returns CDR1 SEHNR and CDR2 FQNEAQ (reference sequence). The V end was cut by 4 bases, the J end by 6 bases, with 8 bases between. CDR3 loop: CASSSGTDTQYF. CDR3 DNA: TGTGCCAGCAGCTCCGGGACCGATACGCAGTATTTT.

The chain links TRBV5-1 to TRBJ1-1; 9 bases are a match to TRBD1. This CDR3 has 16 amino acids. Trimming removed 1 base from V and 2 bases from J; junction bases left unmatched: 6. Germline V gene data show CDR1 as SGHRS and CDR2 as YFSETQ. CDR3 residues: CASSLSGTGYNTEAFF. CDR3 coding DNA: TGCGCCAGCAGCTTGTCGGGGACAGGGTATAACACTGAAGCTTTCTTT. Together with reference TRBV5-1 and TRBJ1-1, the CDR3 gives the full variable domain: KAGVTQTPRYLIKTRGQQVTLSCSPISGHRSVSWYQQTPGQGLQFLFEYFSETQRNKGNFPGRFSGRQFSNSRSEMNVSTLELGDSALYLCASSLSGTGYNTEAFFGQGTRLTVV.

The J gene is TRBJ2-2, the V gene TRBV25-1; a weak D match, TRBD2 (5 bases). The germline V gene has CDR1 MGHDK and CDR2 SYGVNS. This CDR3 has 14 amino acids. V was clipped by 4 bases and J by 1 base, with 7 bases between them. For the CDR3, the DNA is TGTGCCAGCAGTGGGGCGGGGAACACCGGGGAGCTGTTTTTT. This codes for CASSGAGNTGELFF.

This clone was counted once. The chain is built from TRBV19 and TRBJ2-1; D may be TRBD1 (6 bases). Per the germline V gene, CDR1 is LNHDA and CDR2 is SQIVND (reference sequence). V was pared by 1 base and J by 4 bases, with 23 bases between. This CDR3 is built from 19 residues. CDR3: CASSIGGGPLADIYNEQFF. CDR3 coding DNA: TGTGCCAGTAGTATAGGAGGGGGTCCCTTGGCGGATATTTACAATGAGCAGTTCTTC.

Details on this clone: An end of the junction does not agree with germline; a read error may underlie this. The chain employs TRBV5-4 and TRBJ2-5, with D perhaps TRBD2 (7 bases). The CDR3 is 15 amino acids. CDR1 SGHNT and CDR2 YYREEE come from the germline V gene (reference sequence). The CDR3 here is CASSPGGGIQEAQYF. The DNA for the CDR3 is TGTGCCAGCAGCCCGGGGGGCGGGATCCAAGAGGCCCAGTACTTC.

The CDR3 region is CASSELDSNQPQHF. The CDR3 coding sequence is TGTGCCAGCAGTGAACTGGATAGCAATCAGCCCCAGCATTTT. The genes are TRBV2 and TRBJ1-5; the D is unclear. The V gene's germline CDR1 is SNHLY and CDR2 FYNNEI. The V and J ends lost 2 bases and 0 bases respectively, with 5 bases between them. The CDR3 sequence is 14 residues long.

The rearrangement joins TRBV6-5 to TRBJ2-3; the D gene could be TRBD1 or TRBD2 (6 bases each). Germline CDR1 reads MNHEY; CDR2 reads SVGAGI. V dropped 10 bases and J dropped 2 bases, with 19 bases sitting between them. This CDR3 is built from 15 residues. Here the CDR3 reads CATGAEGGSTDTQYF. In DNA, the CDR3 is TGTGCCACAGGGGCGGAGGGGGGCTCCACAGATACGCAGTATTTT.

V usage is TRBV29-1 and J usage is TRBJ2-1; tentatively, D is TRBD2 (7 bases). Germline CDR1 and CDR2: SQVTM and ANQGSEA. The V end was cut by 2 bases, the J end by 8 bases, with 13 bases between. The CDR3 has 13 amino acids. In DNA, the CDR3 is TGCAGCGTTGAACCGGGGGGCAGCGATGAGCAGTTCTTC. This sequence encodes CSVEPGGSDEQFF.

CDR3 DNA sequence: TGCAGCGTTGAATTCCCAGGGTTCTTTGAAGCTTTCTTT. Protein: CSVEFPGFFEAFF. The genes are TRBV29-1 and TRBJ1-1, with D possibly being TRBD1 (5 bases). Germline V gene sequence: CDR1 SQVTM, CDR2 ANQGSEA. Between the trimmed V and J ends, which lost 2 bases and 7 bases, there was a span of 14 bases. The CDR3 is 13 amino acids.

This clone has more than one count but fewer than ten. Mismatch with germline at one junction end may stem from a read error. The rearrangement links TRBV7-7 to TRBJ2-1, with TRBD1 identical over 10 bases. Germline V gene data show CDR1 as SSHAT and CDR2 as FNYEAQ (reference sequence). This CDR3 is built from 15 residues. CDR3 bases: TGTGCTAGCAGCCCACTCGGGACAGGGGTCAATGAGCAGTTCTTC. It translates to CASSPLGTGVNEQFF.

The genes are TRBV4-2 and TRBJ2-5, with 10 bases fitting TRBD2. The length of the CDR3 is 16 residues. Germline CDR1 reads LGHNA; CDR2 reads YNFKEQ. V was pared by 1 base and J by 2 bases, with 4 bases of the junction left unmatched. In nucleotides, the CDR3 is TGTGCCAGCAGCCAAGTGAATAGCGGGGGGCAAGAGACCCAGTACTTC. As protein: CASSQVNSGGQETQYF.

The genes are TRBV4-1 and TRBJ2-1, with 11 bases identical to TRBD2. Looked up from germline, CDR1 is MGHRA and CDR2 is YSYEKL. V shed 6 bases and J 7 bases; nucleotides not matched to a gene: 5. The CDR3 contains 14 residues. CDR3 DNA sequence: TGCGCCAGCAGTTCTAGCGGGGGGTGGAATGAGCAGTTCTTC. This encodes CASSSSGGWNEQFF.

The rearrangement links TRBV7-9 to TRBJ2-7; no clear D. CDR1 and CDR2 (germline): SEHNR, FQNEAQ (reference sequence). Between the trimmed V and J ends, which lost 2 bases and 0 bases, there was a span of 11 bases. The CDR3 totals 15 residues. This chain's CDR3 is CASSLLAEASYEQYF. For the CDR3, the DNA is TGTGCCAGCAGCTTACTGGCAGAAGCCTCCTACGAGCAGTACTTC.

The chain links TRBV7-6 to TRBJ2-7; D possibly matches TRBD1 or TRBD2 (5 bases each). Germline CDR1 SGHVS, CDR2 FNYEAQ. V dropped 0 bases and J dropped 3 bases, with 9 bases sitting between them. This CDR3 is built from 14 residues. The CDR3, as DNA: TGTGCCAGCAGCTTAGCGGGACCCGGCTACGAGCAGTACTTC. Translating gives CASSLAGPGYEQYF.

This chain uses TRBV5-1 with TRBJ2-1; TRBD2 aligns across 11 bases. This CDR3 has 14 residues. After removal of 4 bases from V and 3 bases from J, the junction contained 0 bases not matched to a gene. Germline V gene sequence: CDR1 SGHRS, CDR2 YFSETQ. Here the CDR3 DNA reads TGCGCCAGCAGCACTAGCGGGGGCTACAATGAGCAGTTCTTC. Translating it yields CASSTSGGYNEQFF.

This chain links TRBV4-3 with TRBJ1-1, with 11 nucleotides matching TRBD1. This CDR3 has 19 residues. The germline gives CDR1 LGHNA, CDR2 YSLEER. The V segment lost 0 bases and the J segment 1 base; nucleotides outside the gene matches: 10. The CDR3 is CASSQDEWTGGGTNTEAFF. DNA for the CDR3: TGCGCCAGCAGCCAAGATGAGTGGACAGGGGGCGGAACGAACACTGAAGCTTTCTTT.